Below are 8 T cell receptor beta chains sequenced from a single sample in a study of cytomegalovirus exposure and HLA in healthy donors (dated by TCRdb to about 2017). Libraries were constructed by the immunoSEQ multiplex PCR assay. For the multiplex PCR, a mixture combining 60 forward primers for TCR Vbeta segments and 13 reverse primers for TCR Jbeta segments was used. TCRdb took over this immuneACCESS table, retaining in-frame rearrangements with V and J assigned. Such tables are incomplete; in checked studies, under half of the missing clones stem from an unresolved V gene, and the remainder is unexplained. The sample data list about 140,000 clones, and approximately 79% of these were observed just once. The ten largest account for about 10% of the sample. Sequences were obtained from PBMCs. The receptors derive from a woman in her fifties or sixties in good health and CMV-seropositive.

V gene TRBV6-1 combines with J gene TRBJ1-2; a possible D gene is TRBD1 (6 bases). The germline V gene has CDR1 MNHNS and CDR2 SASEGT. The CDR3 runs 14 residues. Between the trimmed V and J ends, which lost 5 bases and 4 bases, there was a span of 14 bases. The CDR3 reads CASSPRDTGYGYTF. CDR3 in DNA: TGTGCCAGCAGTCCTCGGGACACGGGCTATGGCTACACCTTC.

This clone turned up a few times. The genes are TRBV2 and TRBJ2-6; possible D gene TRBD1, 6 bases. Trimming took 5 bases from V and 4 from J, leaving 12 bases between them. Germline V CDR1 and CDR2: SNHLY, FYNNEI. CDR3 size: 15 residues. This CDR3 is CASSQQGSGANVLTF. The CDR3 DNA reads as TGTGCCAGCAGTCAACAGGGCTCAGGGGCCAACGTCCTGACTTTC.

The V call is TRBV19, the J call TRBJ2-2, with 8 bases aligning to TRBD1. The CDR3 runs 14 residues. The V gene end was trimmed by 6 bases and the J gene end by 5 bases; junction bases not matched to a gene: 5. In germline, CDR1 is LNHDA, CDR2 SQIVND (reference sequence). CDR3 region: CASRGTGGTGELFF. The CDR3 coding sequence is TGTGCCAGTAGGGGGACAGGAGGAACCGGGGAGCTGTTTTTT.

The chain couples TRBV9 to TRBJ2-3; 13 bases are a match to TRBD2. The junction had 8 bases not matched to a gene; V was cut back by 3 bases and J by 4 bases. This CDR3 is built from 17 residues. Germline V CDR1 and CDR2: SGDLS, YYNGEE. Here the CDR3 reads CASSGQTSGGAADTQYF. The DNA of the CDR3 is TGTGCCAGCAGCGGCCAAACTAGCGGGGGGGCAGCAGATACGCAGTATTTT.

This clone was detected only a few times. In nucleotides, the CDR3 is TGTGCCAGCAGCCCCGGGACAAGGGAAAGTCAGCCCCAGCATTTT. Amino acid sequence: CASSPGTRESQPQHF. V gene TRBV7-2 combines with J gene TRBJ1-5, with a possible D match to TRBD1 (6 bases). The CDR3 is made up of 15 amino acids. CDR1 is SGHTA and CDR2 is FQGNSA in the germline V gene. V was shortened by 5 bases and J by 6 bases, with 17 bases between the two germline ends.

In this sample, this clone turned up a few times. The chain links TRBV11-3 to TRBJ2-3; D call uncertain. Trimming left V 3 bases short and J 1 base short, with 8 bases between. Germline loops: CDR1 SGHNT, CDR2 YENEEA. This CDR3 comprises 14 residues. The CDR3: CASSLAPGTDTQYF. The CDR3 DNA sequence: TGTGCCAGCAGCTTGGCCCCCGGCACAGATACGCAGTATTTT.

The chain joins TRBV18 to TRBJ1-1, with D hard to call. This CDR3 comprises 16 residues. The V end lost 3 bases, the J end lost 5 bases, and 19 bases lay between the germline ends. The germline CDR1 and CDR2 sequences are KGHSH and LQKENI. CDR3 DNA: TGTGCCAGCTCACCCGAGGCAGGCCAAACGGGGACTGAAGCTTTCTTT. Amino acid sequence: CASSPEAGQTGTEAFF.

The chain couples TRBV7-9 to TRBJ1-1; no firm D call. The V end was cut by 4 bases, the J end by 7 bases, with 7 bases between. CDR1 and CDR2 from the germline V gene are SEHNR and FQNEAQ (reference sequence). The CDR3 is 11 amino acids. The CDR3 region is CASSYIVEAFF. The CDR3 nucleotides are TGTGCCAGCAGCTACATCGTTGAAGCTTTCTTT.